This T cell receptor beta chain was recovered during a study of T cells in Graves' hyperthyroidism and ophthalmopathy. Overall study: The initial diagnosis was the point when peripheral blood was collected, ahead of any treatment. General observations from the study: Clonotypes that were expanded in thyroid above 0.001 mostly appeared in blood too.

This clonotype has just a few counts. The antigen remains undetermined. The TCR beta CDR3 regions underwent amplification using RNA transcripts as the source. The TCR CDR3 was amplified in a first-round RT-PCR using the HTBI primer set. In TCRdb, the multiplex PCR reads were re-called with MiXCR into one record per CDR3 protein. Of almost 500,000 distinct CDR3 sequences in the sample, 20% to 25% are singletons; the top ten hold less than 65%. In making diagnoses, clinical symptoms, serum thyroxine and TRAb, thyroid ultrasound and orbital computed tomography were all used. The PBMCs studied were ones that came from around 10 ml fresh peripheral blood. The sequence was obtained from a woman in her 70s with Graves' ophthalmopathy. Sequencing was done on a sample of blood.

CDR3 DNA: TGTGCCAGCAGACCCGGGGCCATGAACACTGAAGCTTTCTTT. This codes for CASRPGAMNTEAFF. This rearrangement joins TRBV3-1 to TRBJ1-1, with a tentative D call TRBD1 (5 bases). This CDR3 is built from 14 residues. Germline lookup yields CDR1 LGHDT and CDR2 YNNKEL (reference sequence). Trimming took 6 bases from V and 0 from J, leaving 11 bases between them.